These 25 T cell receptor beta chains were sequenced from one sample in a study of blood T cell repertoires in COVID-19. Libraries were prepared by immunoSEQ multiplex PCR; TCRdb keeps only in-frame clonotypes and omits some of them. The sample includes roughly 220,000 clones, approximately 85% of them seen just once. The sequenced sample was peripheral blood. Source of these receptors: a woman older than 75 with COVID-19, enrolled during active disease.

The V and J genes are TRBV2 and TRBJ1-4; D not certain. Germline V gene data show CDR1 as SNHLY and CDR2 as FYNNEI. The CDR3 spans 15 residues. Trimming took off 5 bases at V and 0 bases at J, with 10 bases between the two ends. This chain's CDR3 is CASSPRVTTNEKLFF. The DNA of the CDR3 is TGTGCCAGCAGTCCGAGAGTAACAACTAATGAAAAACTGTTTTTT.

CDR3 sequence reads: CASSESGRSRQPQHF. In nucleotides, the CDR3 is TGTGCCAGCAGTGAAAGCGGCAGGTCCCGTCAGCCCCAGCATTTT. This rearrangement joins TRBV2 to TRBJ1-5; D is unclear. With 2 bases removed from V and 6 bases from J, the gap between germline ends came to 14 bases. From germline, CDR1 is SNHLY and CDR2 FYNNEI. This CDR3 contains 15 residues. The full variable domain, in which reference TRBV2 and TRBJ1-5 provide the parts outside the CDR3, is EPEVTQTPSHQVTQMGQEVILRCVPISNHLYFYWYRQILGQKVEFLVSFYNNEISEKSEIFDDQFSVERPDGSNFTLKIRSTKLEDSAMYFCASSESGRSRQPQHFGDGTRLSIL.

The chain recombines TRBV30 with TRBJ1-1; TRBD1 matches 7 bases. From germline, CDR1 is GTSNPN and CDR2 SVGIG (reference sequence). J was trimmed by 3 bases and V by 8 bases; bases with no gene match: 12. The CDR3 sequence is 14 residues long. The CDR3 reads CAGYGNRGHTEAFF. The DNA of the CDR3 is TGTGCCGGATACGGAAACAGGGGACACACTGAAGCTTTCTTT.

The CDR3 reads CASSLSLLLDTQYF. As DNA, the CDR3 is TGTGCCAGCAGCTTATCCCTATTATTAGATACGCAGTATTTT. J is TRBJ2-3 and V is TRBV7-2; no clear D. CDR1 is SGHTA, CDR2 FQGNSA, per germline. V dropped 2 bases and J dropped 5 bases, with 11 bases sitting between them. The CDR3 runs 14 residues.

The sample holds one count of this clone. The chain employs TRBV5-1 and TRBJ1-3; no reliable D call. This CDR3 region has 15 residues. The V end was cut by 0 bases, the J end by 0 bases, with 7 bases between. Germline V gene lookup returns CDR1 SGHRS and CDR2 YFSETQ. The CDR3 protein is CASSLGQNSGNTIYF. Written as DNA, the CDR3 is TGCGCCAGCAGCTTGGGGCAGAACTCTGGAAACACCATATATTTT.

This clone has only one observation. The chain joins TRBV5-4 to TRBJ2-5; a possible D gene is TRBD1 (6 bases). This CDR3 is 16 amino acids long. V dropped 4 bases and J dropped 7 bases, with 23 bases sitting between them. Germline CDR1 and CDR2: SGHNT and YYREEE (reference sequence). DNA for the CDR3: TGTGCCAGCAGCCCGAGGCAGGCCACCACACAGGGGACCCAGTACTTC. Protein: CASSPRQATTQGTQYF.

This clone turned up a few times. The chain links TRBV19 to TRBJ2-1; TRBD2 matches 11 bases. Germline V gives CDR1 LNHDA, CDR2 SQIVND (reference sequence). The CDR3 is made up of 16 amino acids. The trim removed 1 base at V and 4 bases at J, leaving 3 bases unmatched. CDR3 DNA sequence: TGTGCCAGTAGTATAGCGGCTAGCGGGGGGTACAATGAGCAGTTCTTC. It encodes CASSIAASGGYNEQFF.

The chain employs TRBV28 and TRBJ1-2; the D is unclear. CDR3 length equals 14 residues. V was trimmed by 1 base and J by 7 bases, leaving 13 bases between them. Germline-derived CDR1 and CDR2 are MDHEN and SYDVKM. CDR3 residues: CASSLLGRLSGYTF. CDR3 nucleotide sequence: TGTGCCAGCAGTTTATTGGGCAGATTGAGTGGCTACACCTTC.

This clone was seen a handful of times. The chain couples TRBV5-8 to TRBJ1-1; the D gene is possibly TRBD1 (5 bases). The germline V and J ends were trimmed by 3 bases and 0 bases, with 21 bases remaining between them. CDR3 length equals 18 residues. The germline V gene encodes CDR1 SGHTS and CDR2 YDEGEE. CDR3 sequence (DNA): TGTGCCAGCAGCTCGAATTTTGGTTCCAAAGGGGTGAACACTGAAGCTTTCTTT. Translating it yields CASSSNFGSKGVNTEAFF.

A single count supports this clone. The chain employs TRBV27 and TRBJ2-7; 10 bases match TRBD1. Germline loops: CDR1 MNHEY, CDR2 SMNVEV (reference sequence). The CDR3 extends over 15 amino acids. With 6 bases clipped from V and 3 bases from J, the junction kept 8 bases outside the gene matches. This chain's CDR3 is CASRYRDRGVYEQYF. The CDR3 coding sequence is TGTGCCAGCAGGTACCGGGACAGGGGAGTCTACGAGCAGTACTTC.

Here the CDR3 DNA reads TGTGCCAGCAGTCCCCACTCGTTGCAGACCCAGTACTTC. It translates to CASSPHSLQTQYF. The chain couples TRBV28 to TRBJ2-5, with D hard to call. V was cut by 5 bases and J by 6 bases, with 13 bases left in between. The CDR3 extends over 13 amino acids. Germline CDR1 reads MDHEN; CDR2 reads SYDVKM.

This chain joins TRBV3-1 (or the pseudogene TRBV3-2) and TRBJ2-7; a weak D match, TRBD1 (5 bases). Trimming stripped 0 bases from V and 12 bases from J, with 9 bases between. The CDR3 loop spans 11 amino acids. CDR1 and CDR2 (germline): LGHDT, YNNKEL (reference sequence). The CDR3 DNA is TGTGCCAGCAGCCAAGACGGAAGGGGGTACTTC. Its protein product is CASSQDGRGYF.

V and J are TRBV19 and TRBJ2-5; 11 nucleotides match TRBD2. The CDR3 consists of 15 residues. The germline gives CDR1 LNHDA, CDR2 SQIVND (reference sequence). J gave up 7 bases and V 6 bases, and 10 bases lay outside the gene matches. The DNA of the CDR3 is TGTGCCAGTAGCAGCGGGACTAGCGGCCCAGGGACCCAGTACTTC. Protein sequence: CASSSGTSGPGTQYF.

The V gene is TRBV12-3 or TRBV12-4, the J gene TRBJ2-7; D perhaps matches TRBD2 (5 bases). This CDR3 is built from 12 residues. Trimming pared 5 bases from V and 6 bases from J, leaving 11 bases between. The CDR3 spells CASSTGLREQYF. CDR3 nucleotides: TGTGCCAGCAGTACCGGACTCCGCGAGCAGTACTTC.

V is TRBV29-1 and J is TRBJ2-7, with D possibly matching TRBD1 (5 bases). The ends were cut back, 6 bases at V and 1 base at J, with 10 bases in the middle. Germline CDR1 is SQVTM and CDR2 is ANQGSEA. The CDR3 has 12 amino acids. The CDR3 DNA reads as TGCAGCGTCAGGGCCGGATCCTACGAGCAGTACTTC. Encoded protein: CSVRAGSYEQYF.

The chain employs TRBV10-3 and TRBJ1-1, with a weak D call TRBD1 (6 bases). Germline values: CDR1 ENHRY, CDR2 SYGVKD. Trimming stripped 3 bases from V and 3 bases from J, with 20 bases between. This CDR3 contains 17 residues. The CDR3 DNA sequence: TGTGCCATCAGTGATGTCGGAAGGGGGATAATGGACACTGAAGCTTTCTTT. Its translation is CAISDVGRGIMDTEAFF.

V gene TRBV7-2 combines with J gene TRBJ2-5, with 11 bases matching TRBD1. Trimming took 7 bases from V and 5 from J; bases not matched to a gene: 9. This CDR3 comprises 15 residues. CDR1 SGHTA and CDR2 FQGNSA come from the germline V gene. Here the CDR3 reads CASTQAGTGGETQYF. The CDR3 DNA sequence: TGTGCCAGCACCCAGGCCGGGACAGGGGGGGAGACCCAGTACTTC.

The rearrangement uses TRBV11-1 and TRBJ2-7; no clear D gene. The V end lost 1 base, the J end lost 0 bases, and 4 bases lay between the germline ends. The CDR3 runs 13 residues. Germline V lookup: CDR1 SGHAT, CDR2 FQDESV (reference sequence). The CDR3 region has the DNA TGTGCCAGCAGCTTAGTGAGCTCCTACGAGCAGTACTTC. Its protein product is CASSLVSSYEQYF.

V gene TRBV2 combines with J gene TRBJ2-7; TRBD1 matches at 12 bases. CDR1 is SNHLY, CDR2 FYNNEI, per germline. The CDR3 totals 15 residues. The J segment lost 2 bases and the V segment lost 4 bases, leaving 3 bases of the junction unmatched. CDR3 nucleotide sequence: TGTGCCAGCAGTGCGGGACAGGGGGCTCCCTACGAGCAGTACTTC. It yields the protein CASSAGQGAPYEQYF.

The chain recombines TRBV5-4 with TRBJ2-1, with 13 positions matching TRBD2. Trimming removed 3 bases from V and 6 bases from J; junction bases left unmatched: 3. The CDR3 consists of 15 residues. From germline, CDR1 is SGHNT and CDR2 YYREEE (reference sequence). The chain's CDR3 is CASSSWTSGSNEQFF. The CDR3 DNA follows: TGTGCCAGCAGCTCCTGGACTAGCGGGAGCAATGAGCAGTTCTTC.

This clone was recorded a few times. This chain uses TRBV5-1 with TRBJ2-5, with D possibly TRBD2 on 5 matching bases. V was trimmed by 0 bases and J by 1 base, leaving 13 bases between them. This CDR3 region has 16 residues. CDR1 is SGHRS and CDR2 is YFSETQ in the germline V gene. In nucleotides, the CDR3 is TGCGCCAGCAGCTTGGTTGGAGGACGTACCCAAGAGACCCAGTACTTC. Protein sequence: CASSLVGGRTQETQYF.

The chain combines TRBV6-5 with TRBJ1-2; a weak D match, TRBD1 (5 bases). CDR1 MNHEY and CDR2 SVGAGI come from the germline V gene. Trimming shortened V by 6 bases and J by 4 bases, and 12 bases separated the two germline ends. This CDR3 has 13 residues. This chain's CDR3 is CASRSTVPYGYTF. Here the CDR3 DNA reads TGTGCCAGCAGGTCGACAGTTCCCTATGGCTACACCTTC.

The chain combines TRBV9 with TRBJ2-5; perhaps TRBD1 as D (6 bases). There are 14 residues in the CDR3. Germline loops: CDR1 SGDLS, CDR2 YYNGEE. Trimming took 2 bases from V and 4 from J, leaving 12 bases between them. CDR3 protein: CASSVSGTSETQYF. CDR3 in DNA: TGTGCCAGCAGCGTCTCCGGGACATCAGAGACCCAGTACTTC.

The chain couples TRBV30 to TRBJ1-1, with D possibly TRBD1 on 6 matching bases. CDR3 length: 15 amino acids. Trimming shortened V by 4 bases and J by 3 bases, and 18 bases separated the two germline ends. Germline V gene data show CDR1 as GTSNPN and CDR2 as SVGIG (reference sequence). CDR3 bases: TGTGCCTGGACGCAGGGGTATGTGTTGTACACTGAAGCTTTCTTT. Translating gives CAWTQGYVLYTEAFF.

The rearrangement uses TRBV27 and TRBJ1-5; weak D call: TRBD1 (6 bases). Germline V lookup: CDR1 MNHEY, CDR2 SMNVEV (reference sequence). This CDR3 is 18 amino acids long. Trimming shortened V by 8 bases and J by 3 bases, and 26 bases separated the two germline ends. CDR3 region: CASARFSSGGENNQPQHF. As DNA, the CDR3 is TGTGCCAGCGCCAGGTTTTCGAGTGGGGGCGAAAACAATCAGCCCCAGCATTTT.